The 23 T cell receptor beta chains in this list originate from one sample, sequenced in a study of cytomegalovirus exposure and HLA in healthy donors. Vbeta (60) and Jbeta (13) primers were used in the PCR. Produced via immunoSEQ multiplex PCR; TCRdb's table is partial and in-frame only. The sample's table shows approximately 71,000 clones. Material for sequencing was PBMCs. These receptors were collected from a female donor in good health and CMV-seropositive.

The chain has TRBV28 and TRBJ1-2; 9 bases agree with TRBD1. Germline CDR1 and CDR2: MDHEN and SYDVKM. The junction had 6 bases not matched to a gene; V was cut back by 5 bases and J by 2 bases. The CDR3 covers 15 residues. CDR3 in DNA: TGTGCCAGCAGTCGACCAGGACAGGGGAACTATGGCTACACCTTC. Translated: CASSRPGQGNYGYTF.

The chain links TRBV4-1 to TRBJ2-7, with TRBD2 matching 13 bases. The V segment lost 0 bases and the J segment 2 bases; nucleotides outside the gene matches: 7. Germline V gene sequence: CDR1 MGHRA, CDR2 YSYEKL. The CDR3 spans 18 residues. CDR3 in DNA: TGCGCCAGCAGCCAAGATTATACTAGCGGGAGGGGGCCCTACGAGCAGTACTTC. It codes for CASSQDYTSGRGPYEQYF.

The chain has TRBV6-1 and TRBJ2-7, with TRBD2 matching 9 bases. Germline-derived CDR1 and CDR2 are MNHNS and SASEGT. The CDR3 is 17 residues long. V shed 3 bases, J shed 5 bases, and the junction held 14 bases outside the gene matches. This chain's CDR3 is CASSDRVGGRASNEQYF. In DNA form, the CDR3 reads TGTGCCAGCAGTGATCGGGTTGGCGGGAGGGCGAGTAACGAGCAGTACTTC.

This chain connects TRBV19 to TRBJ1-1; D might be TRBD1 (6 bases). CDR3 size: 13 residues. V was trimmed by 6 bases and J by 1 base, leaving 9 bases between them. The germline gives CDR1 LNHDA, CDR2 SQIVND (reference sequence). The CDR3 coding sequence is TGTGCCAGTAGGGACAGAACGAACACTGAAGCTTTCTTT. It yields the protein CASRDRTNTEAFF.

The chain uses TRBV5-6 and TRBJ2-3; maybe TRBD1 (5 bases). V was trimmed by 7 bases and J by 1 base, leaving 16 bases between them. This CDR3 has 15 amino acids. Germline V gene lookup returns CDR1 SGHDT and CDR2 YYEEEE. This chain's CDR3 is CASHFRERGTDTQYF. Written as DNA, the CDR3 is TGTGCCAGCCATTTCAGGGAACGGGGCACAGATACGCAGTATTTT.

The V gene is TRBV29-1, the J gene TRBJ2-2; 10 bases map to TRBD2. CDR3 length equals 16 residues. The V gene end was trimmed by 4 bases and the J gene end by 4 bases; junction bases not matched to a gene: 9. The germline gives CDR1 SQVTM, CDR2 ANQGSEA. CDR3 in DNA: TGCAGCGTTGCTGCCAGCCTAGCGGGAGTCACCGGGGAGCTGTTTTTT. Translating it yields CSVAASLAGVTGELFF.

The chain employs TRBV2 and TRBJ1-5; 9 bases line up with TRBD1. Per the germline V gene, CDR1 is SNHLY and CDR2 is FYNNEI. The V and J ends lost 4 bases and 2 bases, in that order; junction bases with no gene match: 0. The CDR3 has 14 amino acids. CDR3 sequence: CASSGTGGNQPQHF. As DNA, the CDR3 is TGTGCCAGCAGTGGGACAGGGGGCAATCAGCCCCAGCATTTT.

J is TRBJ2-1 and V is TRBV28; the match to TRBD2 covers 11 bases. This CDR3 is 19 amino acids long. Germline CDR1 is MDHEN and CDR2 is SYDVKM. V lost 6 bases, J lost 7 bases, and 20 bases stayed unmatched. This CDR3 reads CASSPPGTSGLNRGNEQFF. DNA for the CDR3: TGTGCCAGCAGCCCCCCCGGGACTAGCGGCCTCAACCGGGGGAATGAGCAGTTCTTC.

V gene TRBV19 combines with J gene TRBJ1-2, with 9 bases fitting TRBD1. CDR3 length: 15 residues. V dropped 6 bases and J dropped 3; count of bases not matched to a gene: 8. Germline loops: CDR1 LNHDA, CDR2 SQIVND (reference sequence). CDR3 sequence (DNA): TGTGCCAGTAGGGACAGGGGCTCGGTCGACTATGGCTACACCTTC. Translation gives CASRDRGSVDYGYTF.

The chain recombines TRBV10-1 with TRBJ2-1; TRBD2 agrees at 8 bases. The CDR3 spans 14 residues. The germline CDR1 and CDR2 sequences are WNHNN and SYGVQD (reference sequence). Trimming at V came to 3 bases and at J to 5 bases, leaving 3 bases not matched to a gene. The CDR3 spells CASSDSGRNNEQFF. The CDR3 nucleotides are TGCGCCAGCAGTGACAGCGGGAGAAACAATGAGCAGTTCTTC.

The J gene is TRBJ2-1, the V gene TRBV19; TRBD2 is a possible D gene (6 bases). CDR1 is LNHDA and CDR2 is SQIVND in the germline V gene (reference sequence). The CDR3 totals 15 residues. The ends were cut back, 3 bases at V and 1 base at J, with 10 bases in the middle. The CDR3 DNA follows: TGTGCCAGTAGTATTGCGGGGCATTCCTACAATGAGCAGTTCTTC. Protein sequence: CASSIAGHSYNEQFF.

This sequence joins TRBV18 and TRBJ1-2, with 7 bases lining up with TRBD1. The J segment lost 0 bases and the V segment lost 6 bases, leaving 4 bases of the junction unmatched. The CDR3 runs to 14 residues. The germline CDR1 and CDR2 sequences are KGHSH and LQKENI. The DNA for the CDR3 is TGTGCCAGCTCTGGACAGGTCCCTAACTATGGCTACACCTTC. It translates to CASSGQVPNYGYTF.

The chain employs TRBV18 and TRBJ2-5; TRBD2 matches 11 bases. V lost 4 bases to trimming and J lost 5 bases; unmatched junction nucleotides: 0. Germline V gene lookup returns CDR1 KGHSH and CDR2 LQKENI. This CDR3 comprises 13 residues. The CDR3 reads CASSRTSGETQYF. The CDR3 coding sequence is TGTGCCAGCTCACGGACTAGCGGGGAGACCCAGTACTTC.

The chain carries TRBV28 and TRBJ2-7, with TRBD2 matching over 15 bases. Trimming took 2 bases from V and 5 from J; bases not matched to a gene: 4. The length of the CDR3 is 16 residues. CDR1 and CDR2 (germline): MDHEN, SYDVKM. The CDR3 nucleotides are TGTGCCAGCAGTTTACCCGGACTAGCGGGAGGGGACGAGCAGTACTTC. Translated, it gives CASSLPGLAGGDEQYF.

V is TRBV28 and J is TRBJ2-3; D perhaps matches TRBD2 (5 bases). CDR1 is MDHEN, CDR2 SYDVKM, per germline. The V and J ends lost 6 bases and 6 bases respectively, with 16 bases between them. This CDR3 has 14 residues. Written as DNA, the CDR3 is TGTGCCAGCAGGTCTACTAGTTACCTCGATACGCAGTATTTT. Translation: CASRSTSYLDTQYF.

This chain uses TRBV4-1 with TRBJ2-1; the match to TRBD2 covers 10 bases. The CDR3 consists of 16 residues. Germline values: CDR1 MGHRA, CDR2 YSYEKL. J was trimmed by 7 bases and V by 1 base; bases with no gene match: 7. The CDR3 DNA follows: TGCGCCAGCAGCCAAGGGGCTAGCGGGGGCCAAAATGAGCAGTTCTTC. It is translated as CASSQGASGGQNEQFF.

The J gene is TRBJ2-7, the V gene TRBV4-2, with D uncertain. The germline V gene has CDR1 LGHNA and CDR2 YNFKEQ. The CDR3 has 11 residues. V shed 0 bases and J shed 6 bases, with 3 bases lying between them. CDR3 in amino acids: CASSQDIEQYF. Written as DNA, the CDR3 is TGTGCCAGCAGCCAAGACATCGAGCAGTACTTC.

This chain links TRBV19 with TRBJ2-7; 9 nucleotides match TRBD1. This CDR3 is built from 15 residues. V shed 5 bases and J 1 base; nucleotides not matched to a gene: 6. The V gene's germline CDR1 is LNHDA and CDR2 SQIVND (reference sequence). This CDR3 is CASSPRTGASYEQYF. The CDR3 region has the DNA TGTGCCAGTAGTCCAAGGACAGGGGCTTCCTACGAGCAGTACTTC.

The chain combines TRBV6-5 with TRBJ1-1; D is uncertain. This CDR3 region has 14 residues. CDR1 is MNHEY, CDR2 SVGAGI, per germline. Trimming removed 5 bases from V and 0 bases from J, with 10 bases in between. Here the CDR3 reads CASSTPHMNTEAFF. CDR3 in DNA: TGTGCCAGCAGTACCCCCCACATGAACACTGAAGCTTTCTTT.

This chain uses TRBV28 with TRBJ1-4; D perhaps matches TRBD1 (6 bases). The CDR3 is 14 residues long. Between the trimmed V and J ends, which lost 6 bases and 1 base, there was a span of 9 bases. Germline V gene data show CDR1 as MDHEN and CDR2 as SYDVKM. As DNA, the CDR3 is TGTGCCAGCAGCCTCAGGGGAACTAATGAAAAACTGTTTTTT. The encoded protein is CASSLRGTNEKLFF. The full variable domain, in which reference TRBV28 and TRBJ1-4 provide the parts outside the CDR3, is DVKVTQSSRYLVKRTGEKVFLECVQDMDHENMFWYRQDPGLGLRLIYFSYDVKMKEKGDIPEGYSVSREKKERFSLILESASTNQTSMYLCASSLRGTNEKLFFGSGTQLSVL.

The chain joins TRBV6-1 to TRBJ2-5, with 11 bases fitting TRBD2. The CDR3 is made up of 14 amino acids. The germline gives CDR1 MNHNS, CDR2 SASEGT. V trimming: 5 bases; J trimming: 2 bases; junction bases outside the gene matches: 1. The CDR3 bases are TGTGCCAGCAGTCGACTAGCGGGACAAGAGACCCAGTACTTC. Amino acids: CASSRLAGQETQYF.

The chain joins TRBV12-2 to TRBJ2-7; TRBD2 was called by the table and not checked on the DNA. TRBV12-2 constitutes a pseudogene. The CDR3 consists of 13 residues. The CDR3 here is CASRSPGEGEQYF. For the CDR3, the DNA is TGTGCAAGTCGCTCCCCCGGGGAGGGAGAGCAGTACTTC.

The chain has TRBV6-4 and TRBJ2-3, with a weak D call TRBD2 (6 bases). Deletions cut 2 bases from V and 6 bases from J, with 12 bases between. CDR1 is MRHNA, CDR2 SNTAGT, per germline. This CDR3 has 14 residues. CDR3 coding DNA: TGTGCCAGCAGTGACGGGGGGAACGCGGATACGCAGTATTTT. Protein: CASSDGGNADTQYF.